These 27 T cell receptor beta chains share one sample of origin, sequenced in a study of HIV-infected patients and healthy controls. The repertoire came from unfractionated whole blood and reflected all unsorted peripheral T cells. cDNA was made from approximately 500 ng RNA using alpha and beta constant primers. Each of the alpha and beta chains got its own library through chain-specific third strand synthesis with indices. TCRdb independently ran MiXCR on the 5' RACE reads; one entry per CDR3 protein. Here the sample spans some 15,000 distinct CDR3 sequences, 6% to 9% being singletons. Sequencing was carried out using blood. These receptors all stem from an adult in good health.

This clonotype showed up many times. V usage is TRBV12-3 or TRBV12-4 and J usage is TRBJ2-6, with 9 bases aligning to TRBD1. Trimming removed 4 bases from V and 0 bases from J; junction bases left unmatched: 1. The CDR3 is made up of 16 amino acids. The chain's CDR3 is CASSWGQGSGANVLTF. CDR3 DNA sequence: TGTGCCAGCAGTTGGGGACAGGGCTCTGGGGCCAACGTCCTGACTTTC.

By sample fraction, this clonotype is medium-sized. This chain connects TRBV7-2 to TRBJ1-1, with unresolved D. Trimming cost V 4 bases and J 1 base, with 7 bases left between them. The CDR3 has 13 amino acids. Germline V gives CDR1 SGHTA, CDR2 FQGNSA. The CDR3 coding sequence is TGTGCCAGCAGCTCGTCACAGAACACTGAAGCTTTCTTT. This codes for CASSSSQNTEAFF.

This clonotype was seen repeatedly, ten times or more. J is TRBJ2-7 and V is TRBV19; D call uncertain. The CDR3 consists of 13 residues. Germline V gene data show CDR1 as LNHDA and CDR2 as SQIVND (reference sequence). V gave up 9 bases and J gave up 3 bases, with 15 bases separating them. CDR3 bases: TGTGCCAGCGCCGTAGCTCCGGGCTACGAGCAGTACTTC. This encodes CASAVAPGYEQYF.

By proportion, this clonotype is medium-sized (0.01 to 0.1%). The rearrangement links TRBV20-1 to TRBJ2-5; 9 positions match TRBD2. Germline V gives CDR1 DFQATT, CDR2 SNEGSKA (reference sequence). There are 15 residues in the CDR3. V trimming: 1 base; J trimming: 5 bases; junction bases outside the gene matches: 8. The CDR3 nucleotides read TGCAGTGCTAGAGGACCGGGACTAGCACTGGAGACCCAGTACTTC. This sequence encodes CSARGPGLALETQYF.

This clonotype appeared many times. The V gene is TRBV9, the J gene TRBJ2-1; TRBD2 aligns across 16 bases. Germline CDR1 and CDR2: SGDLS and YYNGEE. Trimming at V came to 3 bases and at J to 6 bases, leaving 6 bases not matched to a gene. The CDR3 consists of 17 residues. The CDR3 here is CASSAGTSGGALNEQFF. The CDR3 DNA sequence: TGTGCCAGCAGCGCTGGGACTAGCGGGGGGGCCCTCAATGAGCAGTTCTTC.

This clonotype has a count of ten or more. The chain combines TRBV6-1 with TRBJ2-7, with D uncertain. Trimming removed 1 base from V and 4 bases from J, with 8 bases in between. This CDR3 region has 13 residues. Germline lookup yields CDR1 MNHNS and CDR2 SASEGT. As DNA, the CDR3 is TGTGCCAGCAGTGAAGTTGGCTTTTACGAGCAGTACTTC. Amino acids: CASSEVGFYEQYF.

This clonotype was seen repeatedly, ten times or more. J is TRBJ2-4 and V is TRBV28; the D gene could be TRBD1 or TRBD2 (5 bases each). Trimming left V 3 bases short and J 10 bases short, with 28 bases between. Germline V CDR1 and CDR2: MDHEN, SYDVKM. The CDR3 consists of 18 residues. CDR3 nucleotide sequence: TGTGCCAGCAGTTTCCTAGTGGGCCAGGGACGGGGCCAAAGGATTCAGTACTTC. Protein: CASSFLVGQGRGQRIQYF.

This clonotype was counted at least ten times. The chain employs TRBV12-3 or TRBV12-4 and TRBJ2-2, with D uncertain. The length of the CDR3 is 14 residues. Deletions cut 6 bases from V and 4 bases from J, with 12 bases between. CDR3 amino acids: CASRKNPSTGELFF. CDR3 nucleotides: TGTGCCAGCAGAAAAAACCCTAGCACCGGGGAGCTGTTTTTT.

This chain uses TRBV30 with TRBJ2-2; tentative D call: TRBD2 (6 bases). The V gene lost 0 bases and the J gene lost 0 bases, with 20 bases spanning the gap. This CDR3 spans 19 amino acids. The V gene's germline CDR1 is GTSNPN and CDR2 SVGIG (reference sequence). The CDR3 region has the DNA TGTGCCTGGAGTGTACTGGTGGGAGGAGGAAGGACGAACACCGGGGAGCTGTTTTTT. Amino acids: CAWSVLVGGGRTNTGELFF.

In its sample, this clonotype was seen many times. The gene calls are TRBV10-3 and TRBJ2-5, with TRBD2 as a possible D gene (6 bases). The CDR3 is 14 residues long. Germline V gives CDR1 ENHRY, CDR2 SYGVKD. Deletions cut 0 bases from V and 3 bases from J, with 8 bases between. CDR3 DNA sequence: TGTGCCATCAGTGAGTCTAGCGGAGAAGAGACCCAGTACTTC. Protein sequence: CAISESSGEETQYF.

Ten or more counts support this clonotype. The CDR3 is CASKQSTSGPYEQYF. CDR3 in DNA: TGTGCCAGCAAGCAATCGACTAGCGGACCCTACGAGCAGTACTTC. V and J are TRBV6-6 and TRBJ2-7; 9 positions agree with TRBD2. Germline CDR1 is MNHNY and CDR2 is SVGAGI (reference sequence). With V trimmed by 7 bases and J by 2 bases, 9 bases remained unmatched. The CDR3 contains 15 residues.

This clonotype appeared many times. This chain links TRBV7-3 with TRBJ1-1, with no clear D. There are 14 residues in the CDR3. V dropped 1 base and J dropped 1 base, with 7 bases sitting between them. Looked up from germline, CDR1 is SGHTA and CDR2 is FQGTGA. The CDR3: CASSLNPGNTEAFF. The DNA for the CDR3 is TGTGCCAGCAGCTTAAACCCCGGGAACACTGAAGCTTTCTTT.

This clonotype was detected ten times or more. The J gene is TRBJ1-1, the V gene TRBV7-9, with 9 bases matching TRBD1. The V gene's germline CDR1 is SEHNR and CDR2 FQNEAQ (reference sequence). V shed 5 bases, J shed 1 base, and the junction held 11 bases outside the gene matches. This CDR3 spans 17 amino acids. The CDR3 DNA reads as TGTGCCAGCAGCCGAGGGGGACAGGGAATCCCGAACACTGAAGCTTTCTTT. As protein: CASSRGGQGIPNTEAFF.

This clonotype showed up many times. V usage is TRBV5-1 and J usage is TRBJ2-6; possibly TRBD2 for D (5 bases). This CDR3 has 14 residues. Germline assignment: CDR1 SGHRS and CDR2 YFSETQ. The V end was cut by 6 bases, the J end by 0 bases, with 7 bases between. The CDR3 nucleotides read TGCGCCAGCATGAGGGCCTCTGGGGCCAACGTCCTGACTTTC. It is translated as CASMRASGANVLTF.

This clonotype is deemed medium-sized. The genes are TRBV6-6 and TRBJ2-2, with 7 bases identical to TRBD1. With V trimmed by 4 bases and J by 2 bases, 7 bases remained unmatched. The length of the CDR3 is 16 residues. The germline V gene encodes CDR1 MNHNY and CDR2 SVGAGI (reference sequence). The CDR3 here is CASSWGTAANTGELFF. Here the CDR3 DNA reads TGTGCCAGCAGTTGGGGGACAGCCGCCAACACCGGGGAGCTGTTTTTT.

In its sample, this clonotype was seen once. V usage is TRBV7-3 and J usage is TRBJ2-2, with no clear D. Trimming took 2 bases from V and 4 from J, leaving 8 bases between them. The CDR3 runs to 14 residues. Germline V CDR1 and CDR2: SGHTA, FQGTGA. CDR3: CASSLAGSTGELFF. CDR3 nucleotide sequence: TGTGCCAGCAGCTTAGCCGGGTCCACCGGGGAGCTGTTTTTT.

This clonotype was found many times. V gene TRBV3-1 combines with J gene TRBJ1-2; D perhaps matches TRBD1 (6 bases). This CDR3 is 18 amino acids long. CDR1 and CDR2 from the germline V gene are LGHDT and YNNKEL (reference sequence). V was cut by 4 bases and J by 8 bases, with 29 bases left in between. CDR3 coding DNA: TGTGCCAGCAGCCCCTCCCACCTCAGGGGATTACAGCGGTACGGCTACACCTTC. It yields the protein CASSPSHLRGLQRYGYTF.

In its sample, this clonotype was seen a few times. One end of the junction does not line up with germline, which may come from a read error. This rearrangement joins TRBV2 to TRBJ1-4, with 9 nucleotides matching TRBD1. This CDR3 spans 15 amino acids. Germline V gives CDR1 SNHLY, CDR2 FYNNEI. CDR3 bases: TGTGCCAACAGTGCTCGACAGGGGGGTGGAGAAAAACTGTTTTTT. This sequence encodes CANSARQGGGEKLFF.

This clonotype occurred a few times. The chain employs TRBV6-5 and TRBJ1-5; D ambiguous. Germline values: CDR1 MNHEY, CDR2 SVGAGI. This CDR3 spans 15 amino acids. The V and J ends lost 6 bases and 6 bases respectively, with 18 bases between them. The DNA for the CDR3 is TGTGCCAGCAGCCCCCCGGTAGGAGTCTTTCAGCCCCAGCATTTT. Protein product: CASSPPVGVFQPQHF.

This clonotype is categorized as medium-sized (0.01 to 0.1%). The chain joins TRBV6-2 or TRBV6-3 to TRBJ2-1; 9 nucleotides agree with TRBD2. The CDR3 spans 15 residues. The germline V gene has CDR1 MNHEY and CDR2 SVGEGT. J gave up 8 bases and V 7 bases, and 12 bases lay outside the gene matches. In DNA, the CDR3 is TGTGCCAGCAATCCGTCTAGCGGGGAGGTGGATGAGCAGTTCTTC. Protein product: CASNPSSGEVDEQFF.

At least ten counts were recorded for this clonotype. V is TRBV12-3 or TRBV12-4 and J is TRBJ2-5; a weak D match, TRBD2 (5 bases). The CDR3 has 13 amino acids. With 3 bases removed from V and 4 bases from J, the gap between germline ends came to 9 bases. CDR3 DNA sequence: TGTGCCAGCAGTTTCCCCGAGGGAGAGACCCAGTACTTC. Translating gives CASSFPEGETQYF.

The chain uses TRBV7-9 and TRBJ2-5; D not resolved. The CDR3 length is 14 residues. The V end lost 5 bases, the J end lost 4 bases, and 14 bases lay between the germline ends. The V gene's germline CDR1 is SEHNR and CDR2 FQNEAQ (reference sequence). As DNA, the CDR3 is TGTGCCAGCAGCGCCAATAAGTCCCGAGAGACCCAGTACTTC. It encodes CASSANKSRETQYF.

By its share, this clonotype is medium-sized. The chain joins TRBV2 to TRBJ2-3; possibly TRBD2 for D (5 bases). The CDR3 totals 15 residues. Germline V lookup: CDR1 SNHLY, CDR2 FYNNEI. V lost 5 bases to trimming and J lost 0 bases, with 12 bases between them. CDR3 amino acids: CASSWGEVSTDTQYF. CDR3 nucleotides: TGTGCCAGCAGTTGGGGAGAGGTTAGCACAGATACGCAGTATTTT.

Concerning this clonotype itself: A read error is possible here, since a much larger clone lies one base away. This chain uses TRBV6-2 or TRBV6-3 with TRBJ1-2, with D hard to call. Per the germline V gene, CDR1 is MNHEY and CDR2 is SVGEGT. The CDR3 is 13 amino acids. DNA of the CDR3: TGTGTCAGCAGCATACCGACGAAGAATGGCTACACCTTC. It codes for CVSSIPTKNGYTF.

CDR3 nucleotides: TGTGCCAGCAGCTCCCGTTTTGGTCCTCCAGATACGCAGTATTTT. This sequence encodes CASSSRFGPPDTQYF. The chain joins TRBV7-2 to TRBJ2-3; no reliable D call. Germline CDR1 and CDR2: SGHTA and FQGNSA. Trimming shortened V by 4 bases and J by 4 bases, and 15 bases separated the two germline ends. This CDR3 comprises 15 residues.

This chain links TRBV7-2 with TRBJ1-1, with TRBD1 matching 8 bases. The germline gives CDR1 SGHTA, CDR2 FQGNSA. With V trimmed by 1 base and J by 4 bases, 8 bases remained unmatched. CDR3 size: 16 residues. CDR3 coding DNA: TGTGCCAGCAGCTTAGTTCCCAGGGGGCGCGTCACTGAAGCTTTCTTT. It specifies CASSLVPRGRVTEAFF.

This clonotype was counted many times. The rearrangement uses TRBV7-2 and TRBJ2-7, with TRBD2 identical over 8 bases. The CDR3 has 13 amino acids. V lost 3 bases, J lost 6 bases, and 4 bases stayed unmatched. The germline V gene has CDR1 SGHTA and CDR2 FQGNSA. The CDR3: CASSFAGGGEQYF. The CDR3 nucleotides are TGTGCCAGCAGCTTCGCGGGAGGAGGCGAGCAGTACTTC.